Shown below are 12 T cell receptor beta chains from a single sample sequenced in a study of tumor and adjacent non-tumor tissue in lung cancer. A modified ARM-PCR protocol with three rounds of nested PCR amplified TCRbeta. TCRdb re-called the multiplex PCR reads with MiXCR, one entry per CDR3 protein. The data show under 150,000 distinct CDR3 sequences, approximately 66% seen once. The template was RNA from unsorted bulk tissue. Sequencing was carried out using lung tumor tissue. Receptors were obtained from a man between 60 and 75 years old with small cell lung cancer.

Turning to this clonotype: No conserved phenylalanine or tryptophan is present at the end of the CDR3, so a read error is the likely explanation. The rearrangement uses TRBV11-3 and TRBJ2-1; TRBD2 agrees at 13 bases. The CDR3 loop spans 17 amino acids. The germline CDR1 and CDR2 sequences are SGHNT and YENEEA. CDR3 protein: CASSSELAGGPYNEQFL. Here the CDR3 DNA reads TGTGCCAGCAGCTCGGAACTAGCGGGAGGGCCCTACAACGAGCAGTTCTTA.

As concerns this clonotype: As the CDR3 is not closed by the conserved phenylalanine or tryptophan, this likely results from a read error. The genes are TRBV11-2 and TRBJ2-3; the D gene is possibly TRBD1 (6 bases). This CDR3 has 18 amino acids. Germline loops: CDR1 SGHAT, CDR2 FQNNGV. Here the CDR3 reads CASSLGRRAARWTDTQYC. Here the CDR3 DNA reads TGTGCCAGCAGCTTAGGGCGTAGGGCCGCCCGGTGGACAGATACTCAGTATTGT.

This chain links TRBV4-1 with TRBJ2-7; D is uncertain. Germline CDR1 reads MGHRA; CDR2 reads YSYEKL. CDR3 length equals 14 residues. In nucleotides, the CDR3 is TGCGACAGAAGCCTGGCGGAAAGCTCCTACGAGCAGTACTTC. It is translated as CDRSLAESSYEQYF.

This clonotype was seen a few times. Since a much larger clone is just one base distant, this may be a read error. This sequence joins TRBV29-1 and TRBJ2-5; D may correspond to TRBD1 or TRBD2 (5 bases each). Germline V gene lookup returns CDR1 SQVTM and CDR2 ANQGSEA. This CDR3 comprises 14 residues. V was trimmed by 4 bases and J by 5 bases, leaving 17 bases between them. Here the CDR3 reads CSVGSEGIRETQYF. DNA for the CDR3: TGCAGCGTTGGTAGTGAGGGGATAAGGGAGACCCAGTACTTC. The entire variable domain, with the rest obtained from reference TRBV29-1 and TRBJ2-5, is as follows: SAVISQKPSRDICQRGTSLTIQCQVDSQVTMMFWYRQQPGQSLTLIATANQGSEATYESGFVIDKFPISRPNLTFSTLTVSNMSPEDSSIYLCSVGSEGIRETQYFGPGTRLLVL.

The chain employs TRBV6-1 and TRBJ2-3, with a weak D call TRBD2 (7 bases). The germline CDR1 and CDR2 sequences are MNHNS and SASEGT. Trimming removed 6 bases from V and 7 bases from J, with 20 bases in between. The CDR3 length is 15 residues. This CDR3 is CASSEGGYSMNTQYF. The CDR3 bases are TGTGCCAGCAGCGAGGGGGGGTATAGCATGAATACGCAGTATTTT.

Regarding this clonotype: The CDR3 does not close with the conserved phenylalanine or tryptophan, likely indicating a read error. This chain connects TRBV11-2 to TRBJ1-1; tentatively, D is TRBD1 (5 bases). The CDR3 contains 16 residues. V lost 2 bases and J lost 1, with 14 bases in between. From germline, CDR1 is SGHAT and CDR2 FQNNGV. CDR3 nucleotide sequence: TGTGCCAGCAGCTTATTTACCGGAACAGGGAACACTGAAGCTTTCTCT. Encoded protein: CASSLFTGTGNTEAFS.

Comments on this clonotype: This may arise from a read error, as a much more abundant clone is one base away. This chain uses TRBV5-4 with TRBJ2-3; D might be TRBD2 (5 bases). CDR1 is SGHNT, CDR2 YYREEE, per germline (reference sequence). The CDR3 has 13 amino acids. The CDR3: CASSPSSTETQYF. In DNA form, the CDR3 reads TGTGCCAGCAGCCCATCTAGCACAGAAACGCAGTATTTT.

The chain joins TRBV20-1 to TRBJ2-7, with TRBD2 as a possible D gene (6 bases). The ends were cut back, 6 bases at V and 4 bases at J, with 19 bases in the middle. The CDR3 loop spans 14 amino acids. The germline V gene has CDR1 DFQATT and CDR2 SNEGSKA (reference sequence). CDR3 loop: CSASKEGVGYEQYF. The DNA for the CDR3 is TGCAGTGCCAGCAAGGAGGGAGTGGGATACGAGCAGTACTTC.

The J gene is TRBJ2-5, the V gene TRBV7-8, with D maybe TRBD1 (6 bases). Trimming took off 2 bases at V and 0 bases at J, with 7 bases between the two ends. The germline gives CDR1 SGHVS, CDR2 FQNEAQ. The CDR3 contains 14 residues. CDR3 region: CASSLTGNQETQYF. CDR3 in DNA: TGTGCCAGCAGCTTAACAGGGAACCAAGAGACCCAGTACTTC.

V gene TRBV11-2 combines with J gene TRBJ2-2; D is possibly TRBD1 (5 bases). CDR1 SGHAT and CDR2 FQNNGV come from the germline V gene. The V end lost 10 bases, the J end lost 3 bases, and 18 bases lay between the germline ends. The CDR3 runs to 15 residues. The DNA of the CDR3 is TGTGCCAACTGCACGGACACCTTCTACACCGGGGAGCTGTTTTTT. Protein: CANCTDTFYTGELFF.

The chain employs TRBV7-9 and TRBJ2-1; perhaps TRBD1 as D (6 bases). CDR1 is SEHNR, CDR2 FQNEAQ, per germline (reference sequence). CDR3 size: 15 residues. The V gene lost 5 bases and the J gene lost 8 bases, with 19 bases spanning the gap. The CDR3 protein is CASSRGDYQGHEQFF. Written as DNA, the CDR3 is TGTGCCAGCAGCCGAGGCGACTACCAGGGGCATGAGCAGTTCTTC.

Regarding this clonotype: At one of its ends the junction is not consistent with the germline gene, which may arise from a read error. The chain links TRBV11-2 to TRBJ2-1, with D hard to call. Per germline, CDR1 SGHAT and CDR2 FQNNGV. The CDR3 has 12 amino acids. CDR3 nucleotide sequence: TGTGCCAGCAGCCGAAATCACAGTGAGCAGTTTTTC. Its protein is CASSRNHSEQFF.